The rows below give T cell receptor beta chains drawn from one sample of a study of vaccination effects on CD4 cells after COVID-19. These receptors have no known antigen. Sequencing was performed with immunoSEQ multiplex PCR; in TCRdb, only in-frame clones are kept and a portion is missing. Found here are tens of thousands of clones, 73% of them singletons; the top ten hold 1% to 1.5%. The starting material was CD4+ T cells from PBMCs cultured with HCoV-229E spike peptides, obtained after COVID-19 vaccination. These receptors were taken from a human donor who received a COVID-19 vaccine. The CDR3 runs from the conserved cysteine through the conserved F or W. A D gene is named only where the DNA matches it firmly. The size of a clone is reported for some rows only, either as once, few or many, or as a class for expanded clones.

v_gene	j_gene	d_gene	abundance	CDR3nt	CDR3aa
TRBV19	TRBJ1-4	NA	NA	TGTGCCAGTAGCCCCACAGGAGCAACTAATGAAAAACTGTTTTTT	CASSPTGATNEKLFF
TRBV7-3	TRBJ2-1	NA	NA	TGTGCCAGCAGCCAAACCCGGGACTCACTCGGCAATGAGCAGTTCTTC	CASSQTRDSLGNEQFF
TRBV21-1	TRBJ2-1	NA	NA	TGTGCCAGCAGCAAAGATGAAGGTCTAGCGGGGCACAATGAGCAGTTCTTC	CASSKDEGLAGHNEQFF
TRBV5-5	TRBJ2-3	TRBD1	NA	TGTGCCAGCAGCCCACGACAGGGTGCAGATACGCAGTATTTT	CASSPRQGADTQYF
TRBV6-2/TRBV6-3	TRBJ2-1	TRBD1	few	TGTGCCAGCAGTCGTCCAGGGGGACGGGACGGGAATGAGCAGTTCTTC	CASSRPGGRDGNEQFF
TRBV7-9	TRBJ1-6	NA	NA	TGTGCCAGCAGCCTAGGACGGGGTAATTCTGGATCACCCCTCCACTTT	CASSLGRGNSGSPLHF
TRBV6-5	TRBJ1-3	NA	NA	TGTGCCAGCAGTTCGACCGGGACCCCTGTTGAAAACACCATATATTTT	CASSSTGTPVENTIYF
TRBV11-1	TRBJ2-3	TRBD2	NA	TGTGCCAGCAGATTACTAGCGGTGAGCACAGATACGCAGTATTTT	CASRLLAVSTDTQYF
TRBV7-3	TRBJ2-1	TRBD2	NA	TGTGCCAGCAGCTTGCGGACTAGCTCCTACAATGAGCAGTTCTTC	CASSLRTSSYNEQFF
TRBV6-2/TRBV6-3	TRBJ2-6	NA	NA	TGTGCCAGCAGCCCTTTCGGTTCGGGAGGGGCCAACGTCCTGACTTTC	CASSPFGSGGANVLTF
TRBV5-1	TRBJ1-2	TRBD1	NA	TGCGCCAGCAGCCCGTCCCGGGACAGGGGGCGGAACTATGGCTACACCTTC	CASSPSRDRGRNYGYTF
TRBV19	TRBJ2-6	TRBD1	NA	TGTGCCAGTAGTATAAGGGACAGGGGTTCCTCTGGGGCCAACGTCCTGACTTTC	CASSIRDRGSSGANVLTF
TRBV19	TRBJ1-2	NA	NA	TGTGCCAGTAGTACGGGGGATTCTAACTATGGCTACACCTTC	CASSTGDSNYGYTF
TRBV2	TRBJ1-2	NA	NA	TGTGCCAGCAGCGCCACGACAGATGGCTACACCTTC	CASSATTDGYTF
TRBV3-1/TRBV3-2	TRBJ2-2	NA	NA	TGTGCCAGCAGCCCCCTCTATAGTACGGGCACCGGGGAGCTGTTTTTT	CASSPLYSTGTGELFF
TRBV5-6	TRBJ2-1	NA	few	TGTGCCAGCAGCTTGGGCGGGTGGTACGGCAATGAGCAGTTCTTC	CASSLGGWYGNEQFF
TRBV28	TRBJ1-2	NA	NA	TGTGCCAGCAGTTCCAGGATCTCGGGCTACACCTTC	CASSSRISGYTF